The rows below give T cell receptor beta chains drawn from one sample of a study of blood T cells in healthy people across ages. In TCRdb, the 5' RACE reads were re-called with MiXCR into one record per CDR3 protein. This table holds some 1.4 million distinct CDR3 sequences, about 40% found once. Source material: blood. The receptors come from a woman aged 18-30 years in good health. Both conserved end residues are part of each CDR3. D genes are given only for firm matches. Expanded clones get a size class; other rows say once, few or many, or leave the size out.

v_call: TRBV10-3
d_call: -
clone_size: -
cdr3_length: 14
j_call: TRBJ2-3
cdr3_nt: TGTGCCATCAGTGAGACTAGCTTCACAGATACGCAGTATTTT
cdr3_aa: CAISETSFTDTQYF

v_call: TRBV7-3
d_call: -
clone_size: -
cdr3_length: 15
j_call: TRBJ1-2
cdr3_nt: TGTGCCAGCAGCCCTGGAAGAGTCCCGAACTATGGCTACACCTTC
cdr3_aa: CASSPGRVPNYGYTF

v_call: TRBV5-1
d_call: TRBD2
clone_size: -
cdr3_length: 14
j_call: TRBJ2-1
cdr3_nt: TGCGCCAGCCGCGGACTAGCGGGGCTTAATGAGCAGTTCTTC
cdr3_aa: CASRGLAGLNEQFF

v_call: TRBV12-3/TRBV12-4
d_call: TRBD2
clone_size: -
cdr3_length: 16
j_call: TRBJ2-7
cdr3_nt: TGTGCCAGCACCCTATGGGGCGGGAGCTCCTACAATGAGCAGTACTTC
cdr3_aa: CASTLWGGSSYNEQYF

v_call: TRBV7-2
d_call: TRBD2
clone_size: -
cdr3_length: 15
j_call: TRBJ2-3
cdr3_nt: TGTGCCAGCAGCTTATTGAGCGGGGGCATGGATACGCAGTATTTT
cdr3_aa: CASSLLSGGMDTQYF

v_call: TRBV24-1
d_call: TRBD2
clone_size: -
cdr3_length: 15
j_call: TRBJ2-3
cdr3_nt: TGTGCCACCGGCTCGGGCCCGGGGGGGCCAGATACGCAGTATTTT
cdr3_aa: CATGSGPGGPDTQYF

v_call: TRBV20-1
d_call: TRBD1
clone_size: few
cdr3_length: 16
j_call: TRBJ1-1
cdr3_nt: TGCAGTGCTAGAGACCCCGGGACAGGGGTGTACACTGAAGCTTTCTTT
cdr3_aa: CSARDPGTGVYTEAFF

v_call: TRBV10-3
d_call: -
clone_size: few
cdr3_length: 12
j_call: TRBJ2-3
cdr3_nt: TGTGCCATCAGTGGACTGACAGATACGCAGTATTTT
cdr3_aa: CAISGLTDTQYF

v_call: TRBV5-1
d_call: -
clone_size: few
cdr3_length: 17
j_call: TRBJ2-7
cdr3_nt: TGCGCCAGCAGCTTGAGGTGGACGGCCACTTCCGGCTACGAGCAGTACTTC
cdr3_aa: CASSLRWTATSGYEQYF

v_call: TRBV6-5
d_call: TRBD1
clone_size: -
cdr3_length: 15
j_call: TRBJ1-2
cdr3_nt: TGTGCCAGCAGTTACTCGGCTCGACAGGGTCATGGCTACACCTTC
cdr3_aa: CASSYSARQGHGYTF

v_call: TRBV3-1
d_call: -
clone_size: -
cdr3_length: 12
j_call: TRBJ2-1
cdr3_nt: TGTGCCAGCAGCCAAGTCAGGCACCGGCAGTTCTTC
cdr3_aa: CASSQVRHRQFF

v_call: TRBV20-1
d_call: -
clone_size: once
cdr3_length: 12
j_call: TRBJ2-7
cdr3_nt: TGCAGTGCTAGAGACCGACATCGCGAGCAGTACTTC
cdr3_aa: CSARDRHREQYF

v_call: TRBV10-3
d_call: TRBD2
clone_size: -
cdr3_length: 15
j_call: TRBJ2-7
cdr3_nt: TGTGCCATTTCGAAGGGACTAGCGGGCAACAATGAGCAGTACTTC
cdr3_aa: CAISKGLAGNNEQYF

v_call: TRBV6-1
d_call: TRBD1
clone_size: -
cdr3_length: 17
j_call: TRBJ1-2
cdr3_nt: TGTGCCAGCAGTGAGTCGGGACAGACCATTTTTCAATATGGCTACACCTTC
cdr3_aa: CASSESGQTIFQYGYTF

v_call: TRBV30
d_call: TRBD2
clone_size: -
cdr3_length: 17
j_call: TRBJ2-7
cdr3_nt: TGTGCCTGGAGTCGAGGGACTAGCGGTGCTAGAGGGTACGAGCAGTACTTC
cdr3_aa: CAWSRGTSGARGYEQYF

v_call: TRBV29-1
d_call: -
clone_size: -
cdr3_length: 17
j_call: TRBJ1-5
cdr3_nt: TGCAGCGTTGGGGTGCCGTTGGGGATCGTTAGCAATCAGCCCCAGCATTTT
cdr3_aa: CSVGVPLGIVSNQPQHF

v_call: TRBV18
d_call: -
clone_size: -
cdr3_length: 16
j_call: TRBJ1-1
cdr3_nt: TGTGCCAGCTCACTCTTTAAATCCGGGACGAACACCGAAGCTTTCTTT
cdr3_aa: CASSLFKSGTNTEAFF

v_call: TRBV20-1
d_call: -
clone_size: -
cdr3_length: 15
j_call: TRBJ2-3
cdr3_nt: TGCAGTGCTAGAGATCCTGGCAGGGCCCCGGATACGCAGTATTTT
cdr3_aa: CSARDPGRAPDTQYF

v_call: TRBV9
d_call: -
clone_size: few
cdr3_length: 16
j_call: TRBJ2-2
cdr3_nt: TGTGCCAGCAGCGTAAGGACGGACCTTTACACCGGGGAGCTGTTTTTT
cdr3_aa: CASSVRTDLYTGELFF

v_call: TRBV7-9
d_call: -
clone_size: -
cdr3_length: 15
j_call: TRBJ1-1
cdr3_nt: TGTGCCAGCAGCTTAGCGGGGGGCACGAACACTGAAGCTTTCTTT
cdr3_aa: CASSLAGGTNTEAFF

v_call: TRBV5-1
d_call: -
clone_size: few
cdr3_length: 15
j_call: TRBJ1-2
cdr3_nt: TGCGCCAGCAGCTTGGTTCCAGAAACTAATAATGGCTACACCTTC
cdr3_aa: CASSLVPETNNGYTF

v_call: TRBV6-5
d_call: TRBD1
clone_size: few
cdr3_length: 15
j_call: TRBJ2-5
cdr3_nt: TGTGCCAGCAGTTCAACCGGGACAGGAAAAGAGACCCAGTACTTC
cdr3_aa: CASSSTGTGKETQYF

v_call: TRBV15
d_call: -
clone_size: few
cdr3_length: 11
j_call: TRBJ1-1
cdr3_nt: TGTGCCACCAGGACTCAGGCTGAAGCTTTCTTT
cdr3_aa: CATRTQAEAFF

v_call: TRBV7-2
d_call: TRBD2
clone_size: many
cdr3_length: 15
j_call: TRBJ2-1
cdr3_nt: TGTGCCAGCAGTCTAAGCGGGGGAACCTACAATGAGCAGTTCTTC
cdr3_aa: CASSLSGGTYNEQFF

v_call: TRBV20-1
d_call: -
clone_size: -
cdr3_length: 15
j_call: TRBJ2-3
cdr3_nt: TGCAGTGCTAAAGATTTCGACTATAGCACAGATACGCAGTATTTT
cdr3_aa: CSAKDFDYSTDTQYF

v_call: TRBV20-1
d_call: -
clone_size: few
cdr3_length: 13
j_call: TRBJ2-5
cdr3_nt: TGCAGTGCTAGAGATGGGTCCCAAGAGACCCAGTACTTC
cdr3_aa: CSARDGSQETQYF

v_call: TRBV7-6
d_call: TRBD1
clone_size: few
cdr3_length: 14
j_call: TRBJ2-7
cdr3_nt: TGTGCCAGCAGCTCCGACGGGACAGTTTACGAGCAGTACTTC
cdr3_aa: CASSSDGTVYEQYF

v_call: TRBV6-1
d_call: -
clone_size: -
cdr3_length: 12
j_call: TRBJ2-1
cdr3_nt: TGTGCCAGCAGTGAAGAAGGTCACGAGCAGTTCTTC
cdr3_aa: CASSEEGHEQFF

v_call: TRBV5-1
d_call: TRBD2
clone_size: many
cdr3_length: 14
j_call: TRBJ2-5
cdr3_nt: TGTGCCAGCAGCTTAGGGACTAGCGGAGAGACCCAGTACTTC
cdr3_aa: CASSLGTSGETQYF

v_call: TRBV18
d_call: -
clone_size: -
cdr3_length: 15
j_call: TRBJ2-7
cdr3_nt: TGTGCCAGCTCACCACGGGGGATCGAGGGATACGAGCAGTACTTC
cdr3_aa: CASSPRGIEGYEQYF

v_call: TRBV28
d_call: TRBD1
clone_size: -
cdr3_length: 14
j_call: TRBJ1-1
cdr3_nt: TGTGCCAGCACCGCAGGGGGCAGGAACACTGAAGCTTTCTTT
cdr3_aa: CASTAGGRNTEAFF

v_call: TRBV5-1
d_call: TRBD1
clone_size: -
cdr3_length: 18
j_call: TRBJ1-2
cdr3_nt: TGCGCCAGCAGCTTGCAGGTCCACTATGGACAGGGTACGGATGGCTACACCTTC
cdr3_aa: CASSLQVHYGQGTDGYTF

v_call: TRBV29-1
d_call: -
clone_size: -
cdr3_length: 13
j_call: TRBJ2-7
cdr3_nt: TGCAGCGTTGAGGTCGGTCAGGTCAACGAGCAGTACTTC
cdr3_aa: CSVEVGQVNEQYF

v_call: TRBV7-2
d_call: -
clone_size: -
cdr3_length: 17
j_call: TRBJ2-1
cdr3_nt: TGTGCCAGCATTCAAACGGTGGGAGAGCCCATGGGCAATGAGCAGTTCTTC
cdr3_aa: CASIQTVGEPMGNEQFF